This TCR beta chain is drawn from a study of T cell responses to AZD1222 COVID-19 vaccine. Study-level points and caveats: The donor cohort was predominantly white British with a female majority, and clonal diversity may have been underestimated. Breadth and depth of Spike-specific TCRs rose after two AZD1222 doses. Seropositivity was recorded at baseline in only a handful of AZD1222 recipients.

As regards this clone: Its target is unknown.

CDR1 and CDR2 from the germline V gene are SGDLS and YYNGEE. The CDR3 extends over 13 amino acids. Trimming shortened V by 0 bases and J by 10 bases, and 11 bases separated the two germline ends. Profiled with immunoSEQ multiplex PCR; TCRdb holds only in-frame clones, not every one. The sample holds approximately 150,000 clones, about 90% seen once. The J gene is TRBJ2-1, the V gene TRBV9; unclear D gene. This receptor was taken from an adult in good health. The sample here was peripheral blood, taken on day 0 of AZD1222 vaccination. The DNA of the CDR3 is TGTGCCAGCAGCGTAGTCCCGGGTCAAGAGCAGTTCTTC. Its protein product is CASSVVPGQEQFF.